This record concerns one T cell receptor beta chain sequence. The sample comes from a study of PD-L1 blockade in urothelial cancer. Noted time point: pretreatment peripheral blood. Sequencing was performed with immunoSEQ multiplex PCR; in TCRdb, only in-frame clones are kept and a portion is missing. The data hold tens of thousands of clones, with roughly 89% observed a single time. Germline V lookup: CDR1 MGHDK, CDR2 SYGVNS. The CDR3 runs 14 residues. The V gene lost 2 bases and the J gene lost 8 bases, with 12 bases spanning the gap. The V and J genes are TRBV25-1 and TRBJ1-4, with D unresolved. The sequence was collected from a woman between 55 and 75 years old with urothelial cancer. Here the sequenced sample was PBMCs, taken around atezolizumab (anti-PD-L1) treatment. This CDR3 reads CASSEGRGLEKLFF. The DNA for the CDR3 is TGTGCCAGCAGTGAAGGAAGAGGTTTAGAAAAACTGTTTTTT.